This T cell receptor beta chain was identified during a study of Ad26.COV2.S vaccination and SARS-CoV-2 variants. Method: immunoSEQ multiplex PCR; TCRdb's copy keeps in-frame clones and lacks some. There are about 680,000 clones in the sample; roughly nine tenths occur only once, and roughly 1.5% lies in the top ten. With respect to this clone: As yet, its antigen is unknown.

Treatment described: 19 received Ad26.COV2.S at low or high dose, single or two shots; about 5 received placebo; per-sample allocation not given. Specimen acquisition occurred on day 63 following the initial vaccine or placebo injection. J gave up 1 base and V 4 bases, and 5 bases lay outside the gene matches. Germline CDR1 and CDR2: SGHTA and FQGNSA. The CDR3 length is 15 residues. General study points: Among vaccine recipients, spike-specific TCR breadth exceeded that of placebo recipients. Marked by substantial breadth, spike-specific CD8+ and CD4+ T cell responses were reportedly seen after vaccination.

Source: peripheral blood, taken in a trial of Ad26.COV2.S vaccine versus placebo. This TCR was recovered from a person aged 18-60 years who received the Ad26.COV2.S COVID-19 vaccine or a placebo. This chain connects TRBV7-2 to TRBJ2-3; 7 bases are a match to TRBD1. CDR3 DNA sequence: TGTGCCAGCAGCTCAACCGGACAGGGCACAGATACGCAGTATTTT. This gives the protein CASSSTGQGTDTQYF.